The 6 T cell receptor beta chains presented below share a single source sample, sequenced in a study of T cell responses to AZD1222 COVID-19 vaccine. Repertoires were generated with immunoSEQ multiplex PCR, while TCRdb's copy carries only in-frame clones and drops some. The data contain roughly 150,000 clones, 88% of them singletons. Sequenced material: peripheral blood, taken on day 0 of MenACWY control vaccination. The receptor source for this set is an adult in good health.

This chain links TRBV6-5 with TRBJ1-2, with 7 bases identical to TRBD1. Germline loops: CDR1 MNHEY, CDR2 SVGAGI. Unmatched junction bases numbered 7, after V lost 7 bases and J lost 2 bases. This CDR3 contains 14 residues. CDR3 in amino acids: CASILDRVNYGYTF. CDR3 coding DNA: TGTGCCAGCATTTTAGACAGGGTCAACTATGGCTACACCTTC.

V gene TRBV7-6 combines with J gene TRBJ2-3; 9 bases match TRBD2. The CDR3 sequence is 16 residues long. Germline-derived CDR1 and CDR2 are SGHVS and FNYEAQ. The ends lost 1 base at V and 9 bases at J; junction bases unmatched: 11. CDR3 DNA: TGTGCCAGCAGCTTAGGGGCGGGAGGGGTCAGTGGAACGCAGTATTTT. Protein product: CASSLGAGGVSGTQYF. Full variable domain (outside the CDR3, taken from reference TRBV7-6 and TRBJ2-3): GAGVSQSPRYKVTKRGQDVALRCDPISGHVSLYWYRQALGQGPEFLTYFNYEAQQDKSGLPNDRFSAERPEGSISTLTIQRTEQRDSAMYRCASSLGAGGVSGTQYFGPGTRLTVL.

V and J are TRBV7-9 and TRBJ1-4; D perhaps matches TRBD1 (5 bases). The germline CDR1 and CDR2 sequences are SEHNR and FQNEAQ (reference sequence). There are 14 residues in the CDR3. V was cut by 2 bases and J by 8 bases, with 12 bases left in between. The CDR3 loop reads CASSLTGPGEKLFF. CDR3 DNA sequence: TGTGCCAGCAGCTTAACAGGACCCGGCGAAAAACTGTTTTTT.

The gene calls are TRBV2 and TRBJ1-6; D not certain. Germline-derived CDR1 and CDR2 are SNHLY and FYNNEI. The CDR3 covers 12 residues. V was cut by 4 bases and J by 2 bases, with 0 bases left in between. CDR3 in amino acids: CASSAYNSPLHF. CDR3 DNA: TGTGCCAGCAGTGCCTATAATTCACCCCTCCACTTT.

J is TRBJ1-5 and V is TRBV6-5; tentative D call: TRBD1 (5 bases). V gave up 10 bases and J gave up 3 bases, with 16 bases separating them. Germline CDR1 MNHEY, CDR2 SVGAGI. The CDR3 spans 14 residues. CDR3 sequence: CATIRDGLNQPQHF. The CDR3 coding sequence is TGTGCCACGATAAGGGACGGCCTCAATCAGCCCCAGCATTTT.

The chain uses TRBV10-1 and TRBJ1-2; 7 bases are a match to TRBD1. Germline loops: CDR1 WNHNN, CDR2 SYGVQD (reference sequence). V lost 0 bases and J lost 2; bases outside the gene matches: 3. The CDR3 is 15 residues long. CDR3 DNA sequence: TGCGCCAGCAGTGAGTCGGTACAGGGGAACTATGGCTACACCTTC. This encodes CASSESVQGNYGYTF.